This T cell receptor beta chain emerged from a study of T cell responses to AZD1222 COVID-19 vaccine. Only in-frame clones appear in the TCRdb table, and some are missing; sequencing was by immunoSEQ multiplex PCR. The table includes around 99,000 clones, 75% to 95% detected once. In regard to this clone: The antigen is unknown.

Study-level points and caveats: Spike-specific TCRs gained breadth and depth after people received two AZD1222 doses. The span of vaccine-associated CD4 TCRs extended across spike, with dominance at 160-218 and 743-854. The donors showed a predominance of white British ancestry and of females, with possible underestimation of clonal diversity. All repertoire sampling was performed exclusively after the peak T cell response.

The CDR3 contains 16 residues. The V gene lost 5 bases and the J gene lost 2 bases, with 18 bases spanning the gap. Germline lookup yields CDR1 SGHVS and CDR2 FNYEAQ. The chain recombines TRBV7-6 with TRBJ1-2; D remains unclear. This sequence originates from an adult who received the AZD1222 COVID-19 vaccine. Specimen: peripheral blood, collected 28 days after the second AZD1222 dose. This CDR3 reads CASSLAGGQENYGYTF. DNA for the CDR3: TGTGCCAGCAGCCTGGCAGGTGGGCAAGAGAACTATGGCTACACCTTC.